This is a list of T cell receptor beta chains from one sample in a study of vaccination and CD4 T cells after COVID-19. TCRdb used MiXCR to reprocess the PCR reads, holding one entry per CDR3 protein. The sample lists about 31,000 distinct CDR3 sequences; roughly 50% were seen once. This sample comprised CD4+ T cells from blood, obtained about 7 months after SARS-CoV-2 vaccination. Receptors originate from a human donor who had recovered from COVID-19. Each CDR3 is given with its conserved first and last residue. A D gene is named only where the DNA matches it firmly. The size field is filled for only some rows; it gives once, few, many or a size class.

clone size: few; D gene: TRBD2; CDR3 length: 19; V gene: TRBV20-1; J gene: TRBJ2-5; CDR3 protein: CSARDLPGTSGRAGETQYF; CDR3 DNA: TGCAGTGCTAGAGATCTCCCCGGGACTAGCGGGAGGGCCGGAGAGACCCAGTACTTC
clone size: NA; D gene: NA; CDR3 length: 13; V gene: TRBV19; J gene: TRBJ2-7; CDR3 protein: CASRPRGSYEQYF; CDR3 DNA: TGTGCCAGTAGACCACGAGGTTCCTACGAGCAGTACTTC
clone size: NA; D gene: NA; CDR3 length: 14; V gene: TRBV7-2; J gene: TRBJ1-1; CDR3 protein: CASSFIRTPGGAFF; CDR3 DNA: TGTGCCAGCAGCTTTATTAGGACTCCTGGTGGAGCTTTCTTT
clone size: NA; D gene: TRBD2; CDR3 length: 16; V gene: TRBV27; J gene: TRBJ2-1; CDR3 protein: CASNKIGLAGDNEQFF; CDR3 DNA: TGTGCCAGCAATAAAATAGGGCTAGCGGGAGACAATGAGCAGTTCTTC
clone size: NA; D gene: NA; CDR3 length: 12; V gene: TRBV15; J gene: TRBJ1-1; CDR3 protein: CATSRDFAEAFF; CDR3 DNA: TGTGCCACCAGCAGAGATTTCGCTGAAGCTTTCTTT
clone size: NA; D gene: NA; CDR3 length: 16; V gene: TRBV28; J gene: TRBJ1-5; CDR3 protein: CASNPPYGMDNQPQHF; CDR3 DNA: TGTGCCAGCAATCCCCCTTATGGGATGGACAATCAGCCCCAGCATTTT
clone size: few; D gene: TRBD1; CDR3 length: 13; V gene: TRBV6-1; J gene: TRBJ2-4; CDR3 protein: CASSELPGQGENF; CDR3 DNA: TGTGCCAGCAGTGAATTACCGGGACAGGGGGAAAACTTC
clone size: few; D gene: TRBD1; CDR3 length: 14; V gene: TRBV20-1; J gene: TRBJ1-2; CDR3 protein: CSALRQGLPYGYTF; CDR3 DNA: TGCAGTGCCCTTCGACAGGGACTTCCTTATGGCTACACCTTC
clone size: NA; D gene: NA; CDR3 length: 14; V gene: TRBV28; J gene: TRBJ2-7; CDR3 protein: CASSFKRDGNEQYF; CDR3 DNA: TGTGCCAGCAGTTTTAAAAGGGACGGAAACGAGCAGTACTTC
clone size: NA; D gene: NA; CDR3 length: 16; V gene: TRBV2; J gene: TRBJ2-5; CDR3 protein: CASRGYGVTPQETQYF; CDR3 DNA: TGTGCCAGCAGAGGCTATGGCGTGACACCGCAAGAGACCCAGTACTTC
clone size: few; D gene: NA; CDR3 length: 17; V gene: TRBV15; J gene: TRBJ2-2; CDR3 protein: CATSREGIAANTGELFF; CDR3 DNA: TGTGCCACCAGCAGAGAAGGGATAGCAGCGAACACCGGGGAGCTGTTTTTT
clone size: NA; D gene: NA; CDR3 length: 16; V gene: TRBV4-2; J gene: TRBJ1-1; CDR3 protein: CASSQRDGGLNTEAFF; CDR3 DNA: TGTGCCAGCAGCCAGCGCGACGGGGGATTGAACACTGAAGCTTTCTTT
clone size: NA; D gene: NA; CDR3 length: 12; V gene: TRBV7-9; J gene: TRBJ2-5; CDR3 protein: CASSPPVETQYF; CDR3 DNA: TGTGCCAGCAGCCCCCCGGTGGAGACCCAGTACTTC
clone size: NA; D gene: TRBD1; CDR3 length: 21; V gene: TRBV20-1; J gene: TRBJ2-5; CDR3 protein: CSAKMAGGPFRRGEPQETQYF; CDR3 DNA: TGCAGTGCTAAGATGGCAGGGGGCCCTTTCAGGCGGGGAGAGCCACAAGAGACCCAGTACTTC
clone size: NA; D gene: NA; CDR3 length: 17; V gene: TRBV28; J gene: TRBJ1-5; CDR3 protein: CASSTPFSHRDWQPQHF; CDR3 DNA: TGTGCCAGCAGCACCCCATTTTCGCACAGGGACTGGCAGCCCCAGCATTTT
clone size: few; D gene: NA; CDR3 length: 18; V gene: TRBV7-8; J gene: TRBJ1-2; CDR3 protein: CASSSSIIGDGRSYGYTF; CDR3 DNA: TGTGCCAGCAGCTCAAGTATAATTGGAGACGGTCGCAGCTATGGCTACACCTTC
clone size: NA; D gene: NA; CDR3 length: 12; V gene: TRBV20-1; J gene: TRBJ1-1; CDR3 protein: CSARAVWTEAFF; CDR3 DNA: TGCAGTGCTAGGGCCGTGTGGACTGAAGCTTTCTTT
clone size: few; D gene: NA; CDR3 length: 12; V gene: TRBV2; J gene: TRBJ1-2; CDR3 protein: CASNPAYYGYTF; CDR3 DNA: TGTGCCAGCAACCCAGCCTACTATGGCTACACCTTC
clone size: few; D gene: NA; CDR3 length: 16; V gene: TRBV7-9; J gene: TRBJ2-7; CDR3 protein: CASSLGFGLRRNEQYF; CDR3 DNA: TGTGCCAGCAGCTTAGGATTCGGACTAAGGCGAAACGAGCAGTACTTC
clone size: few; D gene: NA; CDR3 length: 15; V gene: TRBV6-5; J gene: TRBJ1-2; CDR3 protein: CASSYVGQTNYGYTF; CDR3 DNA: TGTGCCAGCAGTTACGTCGGACAGACTAACTATGGCTACACCTTC
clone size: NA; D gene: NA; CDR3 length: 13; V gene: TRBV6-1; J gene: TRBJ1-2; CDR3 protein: CASRAGANYGYTF; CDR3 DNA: TGTGCCAGCAGAGCAGGGGCGAACTATGGCTACACCTTC
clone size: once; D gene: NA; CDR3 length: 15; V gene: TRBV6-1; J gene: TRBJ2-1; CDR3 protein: CASRGTAWSYNEQFF; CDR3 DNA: TGTGCCAGCAGAGGAACGGCTTGGAGTTACAATGAGCAGTTCTTC
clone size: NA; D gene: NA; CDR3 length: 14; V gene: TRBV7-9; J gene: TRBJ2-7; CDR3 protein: CASSLGAGGYEQYF; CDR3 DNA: TGTGCCAGCAGCTTAGGGGCAGGGGGGTACGAGCAGTACTTC
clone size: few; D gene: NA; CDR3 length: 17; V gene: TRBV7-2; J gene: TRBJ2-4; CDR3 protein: CASSLASESLAKNIQYF; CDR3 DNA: TGTGCCAGCAGCTTAGCGAGCGAGTCACTAGCCAAAAACATTCAGTACTTC
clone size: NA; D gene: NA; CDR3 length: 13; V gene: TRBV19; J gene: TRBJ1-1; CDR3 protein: CASSEGSTVEAFF; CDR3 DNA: TGTGCCAGTAGCGAGGGGTCCACAGTTGAAGCTTTCTTT
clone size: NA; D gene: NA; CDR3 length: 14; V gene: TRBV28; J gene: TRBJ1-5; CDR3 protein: CASSLGQGNQPQHF; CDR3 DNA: TGTGCCAGCAGTTTGGGGCAGGGCAATCAGCCCCAGCATTTT
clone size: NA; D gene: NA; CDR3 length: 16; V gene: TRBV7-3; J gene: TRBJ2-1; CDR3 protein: CASSPTFGAGYNEQFF; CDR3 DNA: TGTGCCAGCAGCCCCACCTTTGGAGCTGGCTACAATGAGCAGTTCTTC
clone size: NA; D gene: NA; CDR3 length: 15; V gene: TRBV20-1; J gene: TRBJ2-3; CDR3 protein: CSATLVGGWSDTQYF; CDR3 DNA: TGCAGTGCCACCTTGGTCGGGGGTTGGTCAGATACGCAGTATTTT
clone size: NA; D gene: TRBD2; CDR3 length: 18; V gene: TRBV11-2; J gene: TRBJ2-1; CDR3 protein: CASSLVPSGPLSYNEQFF; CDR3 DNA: TGTGCCAGCAGCTTAGTTCCTAGCGGGCCCCTCTCCTACAATGAGCAGTTCTTC